A single sample is the source of the 25 T cell receptor beta chains below, sequenced in a study of blood T cell repertoires in COVID-19. The repertoire was sequenced with immunoSEQ multiplex PCR; TCRdb's copy has only in-frame clones and lacks some. The data contain 360,000 or so clones, roughly 86% of them singletons. The sequenced sample was PBMCs or T cells enriched from blood (not recorded which). The receptors were sampled from a woman younger than 45 who had recovered from COVID-19.

This chain uses TRBV10-3 with TRBJ2-3; tentative D call: TRBD2 (6 bases). V shed 4 bases and J shed 0 bases, with 14 bases lying between them. In germline, CDR1 is ENHRY, CDR2 SYGVKD. The CDR3 length is 16 residues. CDR3 coding DNA: TGTGCCATCAGTGGAGGTCGGGGGTCTAGCACAGATACGCAGTATTTT. Residues: CAISGGRGSSTDTQYF.

The chain employs TRBV7-6 and TRBJ2-1; possible D gene TRBD1, 5 bases. V lost 1 base and J 0 bases, leaving 10 bases between the germline ends. The CDR3 is made up of 16 amino acids. Per the germline V gene, CDR1 is SGHVS and CDR2 is FNYEAQ. CDR3 protein: CASSLGWGSSYNEQFF. DNA for the CDR3: TGTGCCAGCAGCTTAGGGTGGGGCAGCTCCTACAATGAGCAGTTCTTC.

The chain links TRBV19 to TRBJ2-2, with 9 bases identical to TRBD1. Germline values: CDR1 LNHDA, CDR2 SQIVND (reference sequence). The trim removed 5 bases at V and 3 bases at J, leaving 10 bases unmatched. The CDR3 length is 17 residues. CDR3 sequence (DNA): TGTGCCAGTAGTCGGGGACAGGGACAGGCGGACACCGGGGAGCTGTTTTTT. This sequence encodes CASSRGQGQADTGELFF.

V is TRBV29-1 and J is TRBJ1-1, with D perhaps matching TRBD1 (5 bases). The CDR3 runs to 13 residues. The V and J ends lost 5 bases and 3 bases respectively, with 13 bases between them. Per germline, CDR1 SQVTM and CDR2 ANQGSEA. The CDR3 loop reads CSVSLQADTEAFF. The DNA of the CDR3 is TGCAGCGTTTCGTTACAGGCAGACACTGAAGCTTTCTTT.

This chain joins TRBV11-2 and TRBJ2-3; the D gene is possibly TRBD2 (5 bases). Trimming removed 2 bases from V and 0 bases from J, with 18 bases in between. Germline V lookup: CDR1 SGHAT, CDR2 FQNNGV. The CDR3 has 18 amino acids. Written as DNA, the CDR3 is TGTGCCAGCAGCTTACTCGGACTTCTAAAACGTAGCACAGATACGCAGTATTTT. Encoded protein: CASSLLGLLKRSTDTQYF.

The table lists this clone with a count of one. The chain uses TRBV2 and TRBJ2-3; the match to TRBD2 covers 10 bases. V trimming: 3 bases; J trimming: 5 bases; junction bases outside the gene matches: 8. From germline, CDR1 is SNHLY and CDR2 FYNNEI. The CDR3 extends over 16 amino acids. The CDR3 loop reads CASSDKSGRALDTQYF. The DNA of the CDR3 is TGTGCCAGCAGTGACAAAAGCGGGAGGGCCTTAGATACGCAGTATTTT.

The genes are TRBV28 and TRBJ2-7; D is undetermined. V shed 2 bases and J shed 7 bases, with 12 bases lying between them. The CDR3 extends over 13 amino acids. Germline V lookup: CDR1 MDHEN, CDR2 SYDVKM. For the CDR3, the DNA is TGTGCCAGCAGTTTAGCCAGGAAAGAAGAGCAGTACTTC. This translates into CASSLARKEEQYF.

Worth noting for this clone: The sample contains more than one DNA sequence encoding this CDR3. This chain uses TRBV5-1 with TRBJ2-1, with a possible D match to TRBD2 (5 bases). This CDR3 is built from 15 residues. Germline CDR1 and CDR2: SGHRS and YFSETQ. V lost 2 bases and J 4 bases, leaving 13 bases between the germline ends. The CDR3 reads CASSFSEGVYNEQFF. The CDR3 nucleotides read TGCGCCAGCAGCTTCTCCGAGGGAGTTTACAATGAGCAGTTCTTC.

As for this clone: At the DNA level, this CDR3 is encoded by other sequences in the same sample as well. The J gene is TRBJ1-5, the V gene TRBV30, with 9 positions matching TRBD1. The trim removed 2 bases at V and 5 bases at J, leaving 4 bases unmatched. Germline V lookup: CDR1 GTSNPN, CDR2 SVGIG (reference sequence). The CDR3 is 14 amino acids. As DNA, the CDR3 is TGTGCCTGGAGTCAGGACAGGGGTTATCAGCCCCAGCATTTT. Protein: CAWSQDRGYQPQHF.

The genes are TRBV20-1 and TRBJ1-1, with TRBD1 as a possible D gene (5 bases). CDR1 is DFQATT and CDR2 is SNEGSKA in the germline V gene (reference sequence). The CDR3 sequence is 16 residues long. V lost 3 bases and J lost 9, with 26 bases in between. The CDR3 spells CSASLKVGGAHMKAFF. The CDR3 DNA reads as TGCAGTGCTAGTCTTAAGGTGGGAGGGGCCCACATGAAAGCTTTCTTT.

The chain employs TRBV18 and TRBJ2-5; 8 bases are shared with TRBD2. Germline CDR1 and CDR2: KGHSH and LQKENI. The CDR3 length is 15 residues. V gave up 0 bases and J gave up 5 bases; unmatched junction bases: 5. CDR3 coding DNA: TGTGCCAGCTCACCACCTGCTAGCGGGCGTGAGACCCAGTACTTC. It codes for CASSPPASGRETQYF.

This clone was counted only a few times. The J gene is TRBJ2-2, the V gene TRBV29-1; TRBD1 matches at 9 bases. This CDR3 has 13 residues. The junction had 7 bases not matched to a gene; V was cut back by 7 bases and J by 7 bases. Germline CDR1 and CDR2: SQVTM and ANQGSEA. The CDR3 DNA reads as TGCAGCGGATCGGGACAGGGAGACGGGGAGCTGTTTTTT. Translated: CSGSGQGDGELFF.

Notes on this clone: The same CDR3 can be traced to other DNA sequences in this sample. The chain joins TRBV7-3 to TRBJ2-1; 8 bases map to TRBD2. Per the germline V gene, CDR1 is SGHTA and CDR2 is FQGTGA. The CDR3 consists of 14 residues. V shed 1 base and J 7 bases; nucleotides not matched to a gene: 3. The CDR3, as DNA: TGTGCCAGCAGCTTAAGTCGACTAGCGAATGAGCAGTTCTTC. This codes for CASSLSRLANEQFF.

The chain recombines TRBV6-2 or TRBV6-3 with TRBJ2-7, with TRBD1 matching over 9 bases. V shed 2 bases and J 6 bases; nucleotides not matched to a gene: 2. This CDR3 contains 13 residues. Germline loops: CDR1 MNHEY, CDR2 SVGEGT. The CDR3 reads CASSYTGGGEQYF. The CDR3 DNA is TGTGCCAGCAGTTACACAGGGGGCGGCGAGCAGTACTTC.

The rearrangement links TRBV28 to TRBJ1-6; TRBD1 aligns across 7 bases. This CDR3 spans 16 amino acids. After removal of 6 bases from V and 7 bases from J, the junction contained 12 bases not matched to a gene. Germline V CDR1 and CDR2: MDHEN, SYDVKM. The CDR3 DNA reads TGTGCCAGCAGCTCCCCTATGCAGGGGGTGAATTCACCCCTCCACTTT. This translates into CASSSPMQGVNSPLHF.

This clone has only a few counts. This chain joins TRBV7-2 and TRBJ1-1, with a weak D call TRBD1 (5 bases). V was pared by 5 bases and J by 1 base, with 8 bases between. This CDR3 contains 13 residues. Germline values: CDR1 SGHTA, CDR2 FQGNSA. CDR3 DNA: TGTGCCAGCAGCGGGGCAGGGAACACTGAAGCTTTCTTT. Its protein product is CASSGAGNTEAFF.

J is TRBJ1-1 and V is TRBV18; D might be TRBD1 (6 bases). The CDR3 runs to 14 residues. The germline V gene encodes CDR1 KGHSH and CDR2 LQKENI. The V gene lost 4 bases and the J gene lost 0 bases, with 9 bases spanning the gap. CDR3 nucleotide sequence: TGTGCCAGCTCACACAGGGACCTGAACACTGAAGCTTTCTTT. Translation: CASSHRDLNTEAFF.

This clone has just one count. V is TRBV7-9 and J is TRBJ2-3; unclear D gene. Between the trimmed V and J ends, which lost 5 bases and 6 bases, there was a span of 9 bases. Germline V gives CDR1 SEHNR, CDR2 FQNEAQ (reference sequence). This CDR3 is 12 amino acids long. As DNA, the CDR3 is TGTGCCAGCAGCCAGAGGCGGGATACGCAGTATTTT. This gives the protein CASSQRRDTQYF.

V gene TRBV10-3 combines with J gene TRBJ2-3, with TRBD2 identical over 7 bases. Unmatched junction bases numbered 8, after V lost 5 bases and J lost 0 bases. The V gene's germline CDR1 is ENHRY and CDR2 SYGVKD. The CDR3 spans 16 residues. CDR3 region: CAISLGRGGSTDTQYF. CDR3 nucleotide sequence: TGTGCCATCAGTCTGGGTCGCGGGGGTAGCACAGATACGCAGTATTTT.

The chain uses TRBV5-1 and TRBJ2-5; 7 nucleotides align to TRBD1. The V gene's germline CDR1 is SGHRS and CDR2 YFSETQ. V shed 4 bases and J 4 bases; nucleotides not matched to a gene: 10. The CDR3 covers 15 residues. CDR3 nucleotides: TGCGCCAGCAGCCCCGGGACAGCGAGAGGAGAGACCCAGTACTTC. This encodes CASSPGTARGETQYF.

The chain combines TRBV7-9 with TRBJ2-1; 15 bases are shared with TRBD2. Germline V CDR1 and CDR2: SEHNR, FQNEAQ (reference sequence). The junction had 1 base not matched to a gene; V was cut back by 5 bases and J by 8 bases. The CDR3 has 14 amino acids. CDR3 sequence (DNA): TGTGCCAGCAGCCGGACTAGCGGGAGGGATGAGCAGTTCTTC. The encoded protein is CASSRTSGRDEQFF.

The chain employs TRBV6-2 or TRBV6-3 and TRBJ2-7; no clear D. Germline-derived CDR1 and CDR2 are MNHEY and SVGEGT. V was trimmed by 2 bases and J by 4 bases, leaving 9 bases between them. CDR3 length: 13 amino acids. The CDR3 region has the DNA TGTGCCAGCAGTTACCTCCAGATGTACGAGCAGTACTTC. This codes for CASSYLQMYEQYF.

This chain joins TRBV20-1 and TRBJ2-7; TRBD1 matches 7 bases. From germline, CDR1 is DFQATT and CDR2 SNEGSKA (reference sequence). Unmatched junction bases numbered 7, after V lost 3 bases and J lost 2 bases. The CDR3 has 14 residues. CDR3 in DNA: TGCAGTGCTAGTCTGCCGGGACAGCCCTACGAGCAGTACTTC. It yields the protein CSASLPGQPYEQYF.

In nucleotides, the CDR3 is TGTGCCAGCAGCGTAGACGGAAGGAGTGAAAAACTGTTTTTT. It translates to CASSVDGRSEKLFF. V usage is TRBV9 and J usage is TRBJ1-4; D is undetermined. Germline CDR1 reads SGDLS; CDR2 reads YYNGEE. CDR3 length: 14 amino acids. The ends were cut back, 0 bases at V and 7 bases at J, with 10 bases in the middle.

The chain uses TRBV27 and TRBJ2-2; 9 bases agree with TRBD2. The ends lost 2 bases at V and 4 bases at J; junction bases unmatched: 2. The CDR3 sequence is 15 residues long. Germline CDR1 reads MNHEY; CDR2 reads SMNVEV (reference sequence). This CDR3 is CASSLKGLATGELFF. CDR3 DNA: TGTGCCAGCAGTTTAAAGGGACTAGCCACCGGGGAGCTGTTTTTT.